The clone carrying this TCR beta chain was counted many times. Method: immunoSEQ multiplex PCR; TCRdb's copy keeps in-frame clones and lacks some. The sample has approximately 60,000 clones, roughly three quarters seen once. CDR3 length: 15 residues. Germline V gene data show CDR1 as SGHKS and CDR2 as YYEKEE (reference sequence). Trimming cost V 4 bases and J 6 bases; bases outside gene matches: 7. The sample originates from a study of blood T cell repertoires in COVID-19. This sequence was found in a woman older than 75 with active or convalescent COVID-19. This chain uses TRBV5-5 with TRBJ1-5; 10 bases line up with TRBD1. Input material: peripheral blood. This CDR3 is CASSPRQGAFQPQHF. CDR3 bases: TGTGCCAGCAGCCCCAGACAGGGGGCATTTCAGCCCCAGCATTTT.